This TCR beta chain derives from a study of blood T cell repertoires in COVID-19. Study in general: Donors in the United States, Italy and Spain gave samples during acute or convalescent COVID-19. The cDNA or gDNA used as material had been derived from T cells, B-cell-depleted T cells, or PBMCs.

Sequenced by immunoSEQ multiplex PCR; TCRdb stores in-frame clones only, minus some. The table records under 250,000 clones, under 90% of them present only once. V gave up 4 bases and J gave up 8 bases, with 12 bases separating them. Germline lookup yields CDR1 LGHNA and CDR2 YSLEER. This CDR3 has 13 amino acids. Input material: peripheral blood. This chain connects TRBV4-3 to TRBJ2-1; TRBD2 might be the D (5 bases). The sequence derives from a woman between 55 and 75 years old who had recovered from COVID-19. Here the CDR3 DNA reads TGCGCCAGCAGCCGGGAGAGGTGGGATGAGCAGTTCTTC. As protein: CASSRERWDEQFF.